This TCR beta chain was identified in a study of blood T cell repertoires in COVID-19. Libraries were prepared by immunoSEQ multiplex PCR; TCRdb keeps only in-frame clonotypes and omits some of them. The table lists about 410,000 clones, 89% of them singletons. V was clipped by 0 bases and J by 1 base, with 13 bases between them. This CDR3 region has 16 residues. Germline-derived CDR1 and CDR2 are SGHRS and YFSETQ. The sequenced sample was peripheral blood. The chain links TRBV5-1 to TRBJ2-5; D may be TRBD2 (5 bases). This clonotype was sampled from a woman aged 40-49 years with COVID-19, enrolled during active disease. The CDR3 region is CASSLAPSPSQETQYF. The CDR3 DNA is TGCGCCAGCAGCTTGGCCCCTAGCCCCAGCCAAGAGACCCAGTACTTC.